This T cell receptor beta chain originates from a study of blood T cell repertoires in COVID-19. Study-wide context: PBMCs, B-cell-depleted T cells, or T cells provided the cDNA or gDNA that made up the material.

The CDR3 is 16 amino acids. CDR1 is MGHDK and CDR2 is SYGVNS in the germline V gene. Trimming cost V 3 bases and J 6 bases; bases outside gene matches: 9. This clone was observed once. Sequenced by immunoSEQ multiplex PCR; TCRdb stores in-frame clones only, minus some. The table has over 60,000 clones, around 90% seen once. The rearrangement links TRBV25-1 to TRBJ2-1, with 9 nucleotides matching TRBD2. The sequencing input was peripheral blood. This sequence originates from a woman older than 75 with active or convalescent COVID-19. The CDR3 region has the DNA TGTGCCAGCAGTGAGTATGCGGGGGGGCTTGTCAATGAGCAGTTCTTC. Encoded protein: CASSEYAGGLVNEQFF.